This TCR beta chain was found in a study of blood T cell repertoires in COVID-19. The overall study: Some COVID-19 samples were acute and others convalescent; all came from the United States, Italy and Spain.

CDR3 size: 15 residues. V was cut by 1 base and J by 4 bases, with 15 bases left in between. Germline V gene sequence: CDR1 SGHRS, CDR2 YFSETQ. In the original analysis: Reference gene primer amplification in the assay estimated nucleated cell counts. This table comes from immunoSEQ multiplex PCR, and its TCRdb copy is limited to in-frame clones, with some not included. V and J calls plus clone size are reproduced from that table; the DNA served to infer D and trimming. The sample consists of 250,000 to 300,000 clones, roughly 90% of them appearing once. This TCR derives from a middle-aged woman who had recovered from COVID-19. The V gene is TRBV5-1, the J gene TRBJ2-7; D possibly corresponds to TRBD2 (7 bases). Source material: peripheral blood. DNA of the CDR3: TGCGCCAGCAGCTTGAAGGCGGGGGCGGAATACGAGCAGTACTTC. Encoded protein: CASSLKAGAEYEQYF.